Listed here are 28 T cell receptor beta chains from one sample, sequenced in a study of blood T cell repertoires in COVID-19 (dated by TCRdb to between 2020 and 2021). The library was made by the immunoSEQ multiplex PCR assay. TCRdb stores this immuneACCESS table with in-frame sequences only. Part of the clones is absent; in the studies checked, under half of the shortfall reflects unresolved V genes, and no reason is known for the rest. The sample profile shows approximately 150,000 clones; around 77% of them were found once. Over 8.5% of the sample rests with the top ten. Sequenced: peripheral blood. Receptors originate from a man aged 45 to 65 with active or convalescent COVID-19.

The chain combines TRBV7-2 with TRBJ2-3; a weak D match, TRBD2 (5 bases). Germline assignment: CDR1 SGHTA and CDR2 FQGNSA. Trimming took 1 base from V and 2 from J, leaving 10 bases between them. The CDR3 covers 15 residues. CDR3 amino acids: CASSLVRALTDTQYF. As DNA, the CDR3 is TGTGCCAGCAGCTTAGTGCGGGCCCTCACAGATACGCAGTATTTT.

A few counts support this clone. The chain has TRBV13 and TRBJ1-2; the D gene is possibly TRBD1 (5 bases). V was clipped by 3 bases and J by 0 bases, with 17 bases between them. CDR3 size: 17 residues. In germline, CDR1 is PRHDT, CDR2 FYEKMQ (reference sequence). The CDR3 nucleotides are TGTGCCAGCAGCTTTCAGGGCCTTCAGTTAGCTAACTATGGCTACACCTTC. This sequence encodes CASSFQGLQLANYGYTF.

This chain uses TRBV25-1 with TRBJ1-1, with D possibly TRBD1 on 5 matching bases. CDR1 and CDR2 from the germline V gene are MGHDK and SYGVNS. The CDR3 has 12 residues. The V end lost 6 bases, the J end lost 4 bases, and 9 bases lay between the germline ends. The CDR3 nucleotides are TGTGCCAGCAGGACAGAGCCCACTGAAGCTTTCTTT. Its protein product is CASRTEPTEAFF.

Only a few counts were recorded for this clone. The genes are TRBV7-3 and TRBJ1-1; 7 nucleotides align to TRBD1. Trimming took 5 bases from V and 4 from J; bases not matched to a gene: 4. In germline, CDR1 is SGHTA, CDR2 FQGTGA. The CDR3 loop spans 13 amino acids. CDR3 nucleotide sequence: TGTGCCAGCAGCCTACAGGGGATCACTGAAGCTTTCTTT. Its translation is CASSLQGITEAFF.

This clone was counted once. The V gene is TRBV27, the J gene TRBJ1-1, with D perhaps TRBD1 (5 bases). Trimming cost V 5 bases and J 1 base, with 14 bases left between them. Germline lookup yields CDR1 MNHEY and CDR2 SMNVEV (reference sequence). The CDR3 sequence is 15 residues long. This chain's CDR3 is CASSPRPGGNTEAFF. CDR3 sequence (DNA): TGTGCCAGCAGTCCCCGACCGGGGGGGAACACTGAAGCTTTCTTT.

This sequence joins TRBV7-2 and TRBJ1-2; D possibly corresponds to TRBD1 (5 bases). This CDR3 spans 13 amino acids. Germline V lookup: CDR1 SGHTA, CDR2 FQGNSA. The V gene lost 3 bases and the J gene lost 4 bases, with 9 bases spanning the gap. CDR3 bases: TGTGCCAGCAGCTTGGGGGGAAGCTATGGCTACACCTTC. This sequence encodes CASSLGGSYGYTF.

The CDR3 is CASSSLRQSYNEQFF. CDR3 DNA: TGTGCCAGCAGCTCACTTAGACAGAGCTACAATGAGCAGTTCTTC. The chain links TRBV5-6 to TRBJ2-1; tentative D call: TRBD1 (5 bases). Germline V lookup: CDR1 SGHDT, CDR2 YYEEEE. V gave up 3 bases and J gave up 3 bases, with 13 bases separating them. This CDR3 contains 15 residues.

Only a few counts were recorded for this clone. The V and J genes are TRBV3-1 (or the pseudogene TRBV3-2) and TRBJ1-2, with D uncertain. V lost 5 bases and J lost 6, with 13 bases in between. Germline V gives CDR1 LGHDT, CDR2 YNNKEL (reference sequence). The CDR3 totals 13 residues. This chain's CDR3 is CASSYGGSDGYTF. The CDR3 DNA reads TGTGCCAGCAGCTACGGAGGAAGCGATGGCTACACCTTC.

This clone was detected only a few times. This chain connects TRBV3-1 (or the pseudogene TRBV3-2) to TRBJ1-5, with D uncertain. Germline loops: CDR1 LGHDT, CDR2 YNNKEL (reference sequence). V gave up 0 bases and J gave up 4 bases, with 7 bases separating them. The CDR3 extends over 14 amino acids. CDR3 region: CASSQDQSNQPQHF. The CDR3 DNA is TGTGCCAGCAGCCAAGATCAGTCGAATCAGCCCCAGCATTTT.

The chain uses TRBV30 and TRBJ2-7; no clear D. The length of the CDR3 is 12 residues. Per germline, CDR1 GTSNPN and CDR2 SVGIG (reference sequence). Trimming left V 0 bases short and J 0 bases short, with 3 bases between. CDR3 loop: CAWSVLSYEQYF. The DNA for the CDR3 is TGTGCCTGGAGTGTTCTCTCCTACGAGCAGTACTTC. Variable domain in full (rest from reference TRBV30 and TRBJ2-7): SQTIHQWPATLVQPVGSPLSLECTVEGTSNPNLYWYRQAAGRGLQLLFYSVGIGQISSEVPQNLSASRPQDRQFILSSKKLLLSDSGFYLCAWSVLSYEQYFGPGTRLTVT.

This clone was recorded only once. V is TRBV15 and J is TRBJ2-1; D is possibly TRBD2 (6 bases). This CDR3 is 16 amino acids long. Trimming took 0 bases from V and 7 from J, leaving 16 bases between them. Germline V CDR1 and CDR2: LNHNV, YYDKDF (reference sequence). CDR3 residues: CATSRDNGAGSNEQFF. The CDR3 region has the DNA TGTGCCACCAGCAGAGATAACGGAGCGGGCTCAAATGAGCAGTTCTTC.

This chain connects TRBV12-5 to TRBJ2-7; possible D gene TRBD1, 6 bases. CDR3 length equals 17 residues. The V end was cut by 0 bases, the J end by 5 bases, with 20 bases between. CDR1 is LGHNT and CDR2 is FRNRAP in the germline V gene. The CDR3 spells CASGLVLNGRGAHEQYF. CDR3 DNA sequence: TGTGCTAGTGGTTTGGTACTTAACGGCAGGGGAGCCCACGAGCAGTACTTC. Looking up the rest from reference TRBV12-5 and TRBJ2-7 gives the full variable domain: DARVTQTPRHKVTEMGQEVTMRCQPILGHNTVFWYRQTMMQGLELLAYFRNRAPLDDSGMPKDRFSAEMPDATLATLKIQPSEPRDSAVYFCASGLVLNGRGAHEQYFGPGTRLTVT.

The chain joins TRBV6-5 to TRBJ1-2, with unresolved D. Germline V gene sequence: CDR1 MNHEY, CDR2 SVGAGI. Trimming stripped 7 bases from V and 0 bases from J, with 15 bases between. The CDR3 is 15 residues long. DNA of the CDR3: TGTGCCAGCACATTGTCAGCGATCCCTAACTATGGCTACACCTTC. It is translated as CASTLSAIPNYGYTF.

This clone was seen just once. The chain links TRBV12-5 to TRBJ2-2; D might be TRBD1 (5 bases). The V gene's germline CDR1 is LGHNT and CDR2 FRNRAP. This CDR3 is built from 14 residues. Trimming cost V 4 bases and J 3 bases, with 9 bases left between them. The CDR3 here is CASGSGQYTGELFF. CDR3 bases: TGTGCTAGTGGTTCCGGACAATACACCGGGGAGCTGTTTTTT.

This chain connects TRBV28 to TRBJ2-1, with 12 bases lining up with TRBD2. The CDR3 sequence is 19 residues long. The germline V gene has CDR1 MDHEN and CDR2 SYDVKM. V dropped 5 bases and J dropped 8; count of bases not matched to a gene: 19. The DNA of the CDR3 is TGTGCCAGCAGTCCGGGACTAGCGGGCCATTCCGGGGTGGAGGATGAGCAGTTCTTC. Translation: CASSPGLAGHSGVEDEQFF.

V is TRBV18 and J is TRBJ1-2; a weak D match, TRBD1 (6 bases). V was trimmed by 3 bases and J by 0 bases, leaving 11 bases between them. This CDR3 spans 15 amino acids. Germline V lookup: CDR1 KGHSH, CDR2 LQKENI. The CDR3 loop reads CASSPQQGANYGYTF. CDR3 nucleotide sequence: TGTGCCAGCTCACCGCAACAGGGAGCTAACTATGGCTACACCTTC.

J is TRBJ2-2 and V is TRBV5-1; 11 nucleotides align to TRBD2. Germline CDR1 reads SGHRS; CDR2 reads YFSETQ. The CDR3 extends over 17 amino acids. Trimming at V came to 4 bases and at J to 2 bases, leaving 7 bases not matched to a gene. The CDR3 spells CASSTLLAGVNTGELFF. In nucleotides, the CDR3 is TGCGCCAGCAGCACATTACTAGCGGGAGTTAACACCGGGGAGCTGTTTTTT. Variable domain in full (rest from reference TRBV5-1 and TRBJ2-2): KAGVTQTPRYLIKTRGQQVTLSCSPISGHRSVSWYQQTPGQGLQFLFEYFSETQRNKGNFPGRFSGRQFSNSRSEMNVSTLELGDSALYLCASSTLLAGVNTGELFFGEGSRLTVL.

To note about this clone: Other DNA sequences in this sample translate to the same CDR3. This rearrangement joins TRBV7-9 to TRBJ1-1, with TRBD1 identical over 8 bases. CDR3 length equals 15 residues. Germline assignment: CDR1 SEHNR and CDR2 FQNEAQ (reference sequence). V was clipped by 2 bases and J by 0 bases; unmatched bases: 2. The CDR3 loop is CASSLSTGVNTEAFF. The CDR3 DNA reads as TGTGCCAGCAGCTTATCGACAGGGGTGAACACTGAAGCTTTCTTT.

This chain connects TRBV2 to TRBJ1-1, with a tentative D call TRBD1 (6 bases). Germline loops: CDR1 SNHLY, CDR2 FYNNEI. Trimming shortened V by 7 bases and J by 5 bases, and 11 bases separated the two germline ends. The CDR3 has 12 amino acids. CDR3 DNA: TGTGCCAGCACCCGAAGGGGGACTGAAGCTTTCTTT. Its translation: CASTRRGTEAFF. The full variable domain, completed using reference TRBV2 and TRBJ1-1, is EPEVTQTPSHQVTQMGQEVILRCVPISNHLYFYWYRQILGQKVEFLVSFYNNEISEKSEIFDDQFSVERPDGSNFTLKIRSTKLEDSAMYFCASTRRGTEAFFGQGTRLTVV.

The gene calls are TRBV6-5 and TRBJ1-5; TRBD1 agrees at 9 bases. The CDR3 has 15 residues. Germline V CDR1 and CDR2: MNHEY, SVGAGI. With 6 bases clipped from V and 1 base from J, the junction kept 4 bases outside the gene matches. The CDR3 nucleotides read TGTGCCAGCAGGATTACAGGGGGCAGCAATCAGCCCCAGCATTTT. Amino acids: CASRITGGSNQPQHF.

Remarks on this clone: An end of the junction does not agree with germline; a read error may underlie this. The J gene is TRBJ2-3, the V gene TRBV7-2; TRBD1 aligns across 9 bases. CDR1 is SGHTA and CDR2 is FQGNSA in the germline V gene. The CDR3 covers 14 residues. In DNA form, the CDR3 reads TGTGCCAGCACCTTACAGGGGGCAGCAGATACGCAGTATTTT. Translated, it gives CASTLQGAADTQYF.

This clone was picked up one time. The CDR3 reads CASSPLSLSETQYF. The CDR3 DNA sequence: TGTGCCAGCAGCCCCCTAAGTTTGTCGGAGACCCAGTACTTC. The V and J genes are TRBV7-8 and TRBJ2-5; D remains unclear. V was trimmed by 5 bases and J by 5 bases, leaving 15 bases between them. Germline V gene sequence: CDR1 SGHVS, CDR2 FQNEAQ. The CDR3 spans 14 residues. The full variable domain, its missing parts supplied by reference TRBV7-8 and TRBJ2-5, is GAGVSQSPRYKVAKRGQDVALRCDPISGHVSLFWYQQALGQGPEFLTYFQNEAQLDKSGLPSDRFFAERPEGSVSTLKIQRTQQEDSAVYLCASSPLSLSETQYFGPGTRLLVL.

The chain employs TRBV15 and TRBJ1-5, with D tentatively TRBD1 (5 bases). The V end lost 1 base, the J end lost 4 bases, and 8 bases lay between the germline ends. Germline loops: CDR1 LNHNV, CDR2 YYDKDF (reference sequence). This CDR3 region has 14 residues. CDR3 DNA: TGTGCCACCAGCAGAGCGGGGGGGAATCAGCCCCAGCATTTT. Translation gives CATSRAGGNQPQHF.

V and J are TRBV29-1 and TRBJ2-7; possible D gene TRBD2, 6 bases. Germline V lookup: CDR1 SQVTM, CDR2 ANQGSEA. V was pared by 1 base and J by 7 bases, with 17 bases between. This CDR3 region has 14 residues. The CDR3 loop reads CSVEARDGEEEQYF. DNA of the CDR3: TGCAGCGTTGAAGCTAGGGACGGGGAGGAAGAGCAGTACTTC.

This chain connects TRBV5-1 to TRBJ2-5, with 8 bases that match TRBD1. Germline lookup yields CDR1 SGHRS and CDR2 YFSETQ. The CDR3 loop spans 13 amino acids. The ends lost 3 bases at V and 4 bases at J; junction bases unmatched: 2. The CDR3: CASSYRGAETQYF. Written as DNA, the CDR3 is TGCGCCAGCAGCTACAGGGGGGCAGAGACCCAGTACTTC. The variable domain in full, with the rest retrieved from reference TRBV5-1 and TRBJ2-5, is KAGVTQTPRYLIKTRGQQVTLSCSPISGHRSVSWYQQTPGQGLQFLFEYFSETQRNKGNFPGRFSGRQFSNSRSEMNVSTLELGDSALYLCASSYRGAETQYFGPGTRLLVL.

V and J are TRBV19 and TRBJ2-2, with 9 bases fitting TRBD2. Germline CDR1 reads LNHDA; CDR2 reads SQIVND (reference sequence). V lost 3 bases to trimming and J lost 1 base; unmatched junction nucleotides: 3. CDR3 size: 16 residues. The CDR3 coding sequence is TGTGCCAGTAGTATTCGTAGCGGGAGGAACACCGGGGAGCTGTTTTTT. Translated: CASSIRSGRNTGELFF.

This sequence joins TRBV5-6 and TRBJ2-2; 7 bases agree with TRBD2. The V and J ends lost 3 bases and 3 bases, in that order; junction bases with no gene match: 8. This CDR3 spans 16 amino acids. CDR1 and CDR2 (germline): SGHDT, YYEEEE. CDR3 sequence reads: CASSYSGPGDTGELFF. DNA of the CDR3: TGTGCCAGCAGCTATAGCGGGCCCGGGGACACCGGGGAGCTGTTTTTT.

The chain couples TRBV6-5 to TRBJ2-3; 9 bases are shared with TRBD1. This CDR3 is 15 amino acids long. The trim removed 5 bases at V and 1 base at J, leaving 4 bases unmatched. Per the germline V gene, CDR1 is MNHEY and CDR2 is SVGAGI. CDR3 amino acids: CASSMDRGGTDTQYF. CDR3 DNA: TGTGCCAGCAGTATGGACAGGGGTGGCACAGATACGCAGTATTTT.